This entry lists 20 T cell receptor beta chains sequenced from one sample in a study of immune evolution from preneoplasia to lung adenocarcinoma. Sequencing used immunoSEQ multiplex PCR; TCRdb keeps in-frame clones, though not all of them. The sample shows approximately 7,900 clones, around 78% of them seen only once. Sequenced: FFPE adjacent normal lung tissue. The receptors here all came from a person between 65 and 80 years old with lung adenocarcinoma.

The chain recombines TRBV7-2 with TRBJ2-1; possibly TRBD2 for D (6 bases). Between the trimmed V and J ends, which lost 1 base and 7 bases, there was a span of 11 bases. This CDR3 contains 14 residues. The germline gives CDR1 SGHTA, CDR2 FQGNSA. Written as DNA, the CDR3 is TGTGCCAGCAGCTTAGTCGGGGGTGCTAATGAGCAGTTCTTC. Amino acids: CASSLVGGANEQFF.

This rearrangement joins TRBV11-1 to TRBJ2-5; possibly TRBD2 for D (5 bases). Germline V lookup: CDR1 SGHAT, CDR2 FQDESV (reference sequence). The CDR3 covers 13 residues. The ends were cut back, 6 bases at V and 2 bases at J, with 10 bases in the middle. Here the CDR3 reads CASRRGLQETQYF. For the CDR3, the DNA is TGTGCCAGCAGACGAGGGTTACAAGAGACCCAGTACTTC.

This rearrangement joins TRBV5-1 to TRBJ1-2, with 8 bases fitting TRBD1. Germline V gene lookup returns CDR1 SGHRS and CDR2 YFSETQ. The V segment lost 0 bases and the J segment 5 bases; nucleotides outside the gene matches: 6. The length of the CDR3 is 15 residues. CDR3 sequence reads: CASSLDSGGIYGYTF. The DNA of the CDR3 is TGCGCCAGCAGCTTGGATTCAGGGGGCATTTATGGCTACACCTTC.

V usage is TRBV6-1 and J usage is TRBJ2-1, with D possibly TRBD2 on 7 matching bases. V dropped 7 bases and J dropped 2 bases, with 15 bases sitting between them. The CDR3 sequence is 15 residues long. Germline V lookup: CDR1 MNHNS, CDR2 SASEGT. The chain's CDR3 is CASMGRGPTYNEQFF. CDR3 DNA: TGTGCCAGCATGGGGCGGGGGCCTACCTACAATGAGCAGTTCTTC.

The chain carries TRBV6-1 and TRBJ1-3; 7 bases map to TRBD1. Per germline, CDR1 MNHNS and CDR2 SASEGT. J was trimmed by 2 bases and V by 5 bases; bases with no gene match: 3. The CDR3 spans 14 residues. CDR3 sequence: CASSPQGAGNTIYF. CDR3 DNA sequence: TGTGCCAGCAGTCCCCAGGGGGCTGGAAACACCATATATTTT.

This rearrangement joins TRBV7-3 to TRBJ1-1; D may be TRBD1 (5 bases). V was clipped by 6 bases and J by 3 bases, with 17 bases between them. From germline, CDR1 is SGHTA and CDR2 FQGTGA. There are 15 residues in the CDR3. The CDR3 DNA reads TGTGCCAGCAGTTCGAGGGGTGGGGAGTACACTGAAGCTTTCTTT. Translation: CASSSRGGEYTEAFF.

J is TRBJ1-2 and V is TRBV2; TRBD1 matches 8 bases. Germline V gives CDR1 SNHLY, CDR2 FYNNEI. V was clipped by 5 bases and J by 2 bases; unmatched bases: 4. This CDR3 contains 14 residues. CDR3 coding DNA: TGTGCCAGCAGTACACAGGGGGTGAACTATGGCTACACCTTC. Translating it yields CASSTQGVNYGYTF.

V usage is TRBV2 and J usage is TRBJ1-6; D might be TRBD1 (6 bases). Germline CDR1 SNHLY, CDR2 FYNNEI. The CDR3 runs 15 residues. V dropped 4 bases and J dropped 2 bases, with 9 bases sitting between them. The CDR3 sequence is CASSARTAYNSPLHF. CDR3 nucleotides: TGTGCCAGCAGTGCTCGGACAGCCTATAATTCACCCCTCCACTTT. Complete variable domain (other parts from reference TRBV2 and TRBJ1-6): EPEVTQTPSHQVTQMGQEVILRCVPISNHLYFYWYRQILGQKVEFLVSFYNNEISEKSEIFDDQFSVERPDGSNFTLKIRSTKLEDSAMYFCASSARTAYNSPLHFGNGTRLTVT.

The rearrangement joins TRBV7-9 to TRBJ1-4, with D uncertain. The germline V gene encodes CDR1 SEHNR and CDR2 FQNEAQ (reference sequence). V was clipped by 3 bases and J by 7 bases, with 12 bases between them. CDR3 length equals 14 residues. Written as DNA, the CDR3 is TGTGCCAGCAGCTTTGGATCTGGAGGTGAAAAACTGTTTTTT. It codes for CASSFGSGGEKLFF.

This chain uses TRBV29-1 with TRBJ1-3; the D is unclear. Germline V CDR1 and CDR2: SQVTM, ANQGSEA. V was cut by 7 bases and J by 2 bases, with 12 bases left in between. CDR3 length equals 13 residues. CDR3: CSAYITTGNTIYF. The CDR3, as DNA: TGCAGCGCTTATATAACGACTGGAAACACCATATATTTT. Filled out from reference TRBV29-1 and TRBJ1-3, the complete variable domain reads SAVISQKPSRDICQRGTSLTIQCQVDSQVTMMFWYRQQPGQSLTLIATANQGSEATYESGFVIDKFPISRPNLTFSTLTVSNMSPEDSSIYLCSAYITTGNTIYFGEGSWLTVV.

The gene calls are TRBV20-1 and TRBJ1-2; D is possibly TRBD1 (6 bases). Between the trimmed V and J ends, which lost 0 bases and 7 bases, there was a span of 6 bases. CDR3 length: 11 residues. Germline lookup yields CDR1 DFQATT and CDR2 SNEGSKA (reference sequence). The CDR3 bases are TGCAGTGCTAGAGACAGGGGTGGCTACACCTTC. This encodes CSARDRGGYTF.

This clone is a singleton in its sample. V is TRBV29-1 and J is TRBJ2-7; possible D gene TRBD2, 6 bases. The CDR3 consists of 13 residues. The V gene lost 2 bases and the J gene lost 6 bases, with 14 bases spanning the gap. Germline values: CDR1 SQVTM, CDR2 ANQGSEA. CDR3 DNA sequence: TGCAGCGTTGAACAGACCGCCGGGGGCGAGCAGTACTTC. Encoded protein: CSVEQTAGGEQYF.

The chain couples TRBV7-9 to TRBJ1-3; maybe TRBD1 (5 bases). Germline values: CDR1 SEHNR, CDR2 FQNEAQ (reference sequence). The CDR3 loop spans 13 amino acids. Trimming removed 5 bases at V and 9 bases at J, with 14 bases between. DNA for the CDR3: TGTGCCAGCAGCCCTCTACGGGGGAGCACCATATATTTT. Translated: CASSPLRGSTIYF.

The chain carries TRBV11-2 and TRBJ2-7; the D gene is possibly TRBD2 (6 bases). Trimming took off 4 bases at V and 2 bases at J, with 15 bases between the two ends. Germline-derived CDR1 and CDR2 are SGHAT and FQNNGV. There are 15 residues in the CDR3. The chain's CDR3 is CASSSLIAVTYEQYF. The CDR3 DNA reads as TGTGCCAGCAGCTCCCTGATAGCGGTAACCTACGAGCAGTACTTC.

The V call is TRBV11-2, the J call TRBJ2-2; D possibly corresponds to TRBD1 (5 bases). The CDR3 covers 13 residues. V lost 5 bases, J lost 5 bases, and 9 bases lay in between. CDR1 is SGHAT, CDR2 FQNNGV, per germline. In nucleotides, the CDR3 is TGTGCCAGCAGCAAAAGGGGTACCGGGGAGCTGTTTTTT. It translates to CASSKRGTGELFF.

V gene TRBV11-2 combines with J gene TRBJ2-2; either TRBD1 or TRBD2 may supply D (5 bases each). Trimming pared 6 bases from V and 6 bases from J, leaving 11 bases between. Germline lookup yields CDR1 SGHAT and CDR2 FQNNGV. The CDR3 is 13 residues long. The CDR3 loop reads CASSQGRAGELFF. CDR3 sequence (DNA): TGTGCCAGCAGTCAGGGACGAGCCGGGGAGCTGTTTTTT.

The chain joins TRBV6-1 to TRBJ2-5; 10 bases map to TRBD2. The CDR3 extends over 16 amino acids. Looked up from germline, CDR1 is MNHNS and CDR2 is SASEGT. V shed 3 bases, J shed 1 base, and the junction held 5 bases outside the gene matches. The CDR3 region has the DNA TGTGCCAGCAGTGATTCCCTAGCGGGGGTCCAAGAGACCCAGTACTTC. Amino acids: CASSDSLAGVQETQYF.

This chain uses TRBV5-1 with TRBJ1-6; a weak D match, TRBD1 (5 bases). This CDR3 contains 16 residues. Germline CDR1 reads SGHRS; CDR2 reads YFSETQ. Trimming left V 3 bases short and J 10 bases short, with 20 bases between. The CDR3, as DNA: TGCGCCAGCAGCTCCCGGATCCGGGGGAGGAGGTCACCCCTCCACTTT. Amino acid sequence: CASSSRIRGRRSPLHF.

This chain connects TRBV7-2 to TRBJ1-1; TRBD1 agrees at 11 bases. V lost 4 bases and J lost 5; bases outside the gene matches: 3. Germline V gives CDR1 SGHTA, CDR2 FQGNSA. CDR3 size: 14 residues. In nucleotides, the CDR3 is TGTGCCAGCAGCTGGGGACAGGGGGTGACTGAAGCTTTCTTT. It is translated as CASSWGQGVTEAFF.

The genes are TRBV19 and TRBJ1-5, with D unresolved. Per germline, CDR1 LNHDA and CDR2 SQIVND (reference sequence). Between the trimmed V and J ends, which lost 4 bases and 0 bases, there was a span of 10 bases. The CDR3 consists of 15 residues. The CDR3 DNA reads as TGTGCCAGTAGTAGATCGGGGAATAGCAATCAGCCCCAGCATTTT. Amino acids: CASSRSGNSNQPQHF.